This is a list of T cell receptor beta chains from one sample in a study of CD8 T cells in ankylosing spondylitis. TCRdb independently ran MiXCR on the 5' RACE reads; one entry per CDR3 protein. The sample carries about 270,000 distinct CDR3 sequences, 30% to 40% recorded once. Material for sequencing was blood, either unsorted or a sorted T cell fraction (not recorded which). The receptor source for this set is a male donor with ankylosing spondylitis or in good health (not recorded which). The CDR3 runs from the conserved cysteine through the conserved F or W. The D gene is left open where the match is weak. The size field is filled for only some rows; it gives once, few, many or a size class.

clone_size: NA; v_call: TRBV20-1; d_call: NA; j_call: TRBJ2-1; cdr3_aa: CSPRSGYEQFF; cdr3_nt: TGCAGTCCTAGATCGGGGTATGAGCAGTTCTTC
clone_size: NA; v_call: TRBV20-1; d_call: NA; j_call: TRBJ2-7; cdr3_aa: CSANRDPVYEQYF; cdr3_nt: TGCAGTGCCAACCGGGATCCGGTCTACGAGCAGTACTTC
clone_size: many; v_call: TRBV15; d_call: NA; j_call: TRBJ1-6; cdr3_aa: CATSRELTTYNSPLHF; cdr3_nt: TGTGCCACCAGCAGAGAACTTACCACTTATAATTCACCCCTCCACTTT
clone_size: few; v_call: TRBV20-1; d_call: TRBD1; j_call: TRBJ1-5; cdr3_aa: CSARPLRGNQPQHF; cdr3_nt: TGCAGTGCTAGGCCTCTCAGGGGGAATCAGCCCCAGCATTTT
clone_size: few; v_call: TRBV12-3/TRBV12-4; d_call: TRBD1; j_call: TRBJ2-7; cdr3_aa: CASRADGTGTYEQYF; cdr3_nt: TGTGCCAGCAGGGCCGACGGGACAGGGACATACGAGCAGTACTTC
clone_size: once; v_call: TRBV28; d_call: NA; j_call: TRBJ2-7; cdr3_aa: CASSFFRGTSSYEQYF; cdr3_nt: TGTGCCAGCAGTTTTTTCAGGGGGACTAGCTCCTACGAGCAGTACTTC
clone_size: few; v_call: TRBV7-9; d_call: NA; j_call: TRBJ2-3; cdr3_aa: CASSSPGEVLTDTQYF; cdr3_nt: TGTGCCAGCAGCTCCCCCGGGGAAGTATTAACAGATACGCAGTATTTT
clone_size: few; v_call: TRBV5-6; d_call: NA; j_call: TRBJ2-5; cdr3_aa: CASSLALLQRGRETQYF; cdr3_nt: TGTGCCAGCAGCTTGGCCCTCCTACAGAGGGGTCGAGAGACCCAGTACTTC
clone_size: NA; v_call: TRBV12-3/TRBV12-4; d_call: NA; j_call: TRBJ1-1; cdr3_aa: CASSFLGGLNTEAFF; cdr3_nt: TGTGCCAGCAGTTTCCTGGGAGGGTTGAACACTGAAGCTTTCTTT
clone_size: NA; v_call: TRBV5-5; d_call: NA; j_call: TRBJ2-7; cdr3_aa: CASSSTFDGGYEQYF; cdr3_nt: TGTGCCAGCAGTTCGACTTTTGACGGAGGATACGAGCAGTACTTC
clone_size: NA; v_call: TRBV20-1; d_call: NA; j_call: TRBJ2-5; cdr3_aa: CSAAGTPQETQYF; cdr3_nt: TGCAGTGCGGCCGGGACTCCGCAAGAGACCCAGTACTTC
clone_size: few; v_call: TRBV12-3/TRBV12-4; d_call: NA; j_call: TRBJ1-2; cdr3_aa: CASSLGVSGYTF; cdr3_nt: TGTGCCAGCAGTTTAGGGGTCAGCGGCTACACCTTC
clone_size: NA; v_call: TRBV5-6; d_call: TRBD2; j_call: TRBJ2-2; cdr3_aa: CASSFGLVTGELFF; cdr3_nt: TGTGCCAGCAGCTTCGGACTAGTCACCGGGGAGCTGTTTTTT
clone_size: NA; v_call: TRBV20-1; d_call: TRBD1; j_call: TRBJ2-2; cdr3_aa: CSARDGQGGTGELFF; cdr3_nt: TGCAGTGCTAGAGATGGACAGGGAGGAACCGGGGAGCTGTTTTTT
clone_size: NA; v_call: TRBV12-3/TRBV12-4; d_call: NA; j_call: TRBJ2-2; cdr3_aa: CASQADTGELFF; cdr3_nt: TGTGCCAGCCAGGCTGACACCGGGGAGCTGTTTTTT
clone_size: few; v_call: TRBV10-3; d_call: TRBD2; j_call: TRBJ2-1; cdr3_aa: CAIRDLAGANNEQFF; cdr3_nt: TGTGCCATCAGGGATCTAGCGGGGGCCAACAATGAGCAGTTCTTC
clone_size: NA; v_call: TRBV11-2; d_call: TRBD2; j_call: TRBJ2-5; cdr3_aa: CASSQETSGQETQYF; cdr3_nt: TGTGCCAGCAGTCAGGAGACTAGCGGACAAGAGACCCAGTACTTC
clone_size: many; v_call: TRBV20-1; d_call: NA; j_call: TRBJ2-5; cdr3_aa: CSATPIPETQYF; cdr3_nt: TGCAGTGCCACGCCGATTCCGGAGACCCAGTACTTC
clone_size: NA; v_call: TRBV29-1; d_call: NA; j_call: TRBJ1-2; cdr3_aa: CSVGGGAIFGYTF; cdr3_nt: TGCAGCGTTGGGGGGGGCGCTATCTTTGGCTACACCTTC
clone_size: NA; v_call: TRBV20-1; d_call: NA; j_call: TRBJ1-5; cdr3_aa: CSASTGTWSQHF; cdr3_nt: TGCAGTGCTAGTACTGGGACTTGGTCCCAGCATTTT
clone_size: NA; v_call: TRBV15; d_call: TRBD2; j_call: TRBJ2-1; cdr3_aa: CATSRAGSGGTEQFF; cdr3_nt: TGTGCCACCAGCAGAGCGGGAAGCGGGGGGACTGAGCAGTTCTTC
clone_size: many; v_call: TRBV29-1; d_call: NA; j_call: TRBJ1-1; cdr3_aa: CSVGQGLMNTEAFF; cdr3_nt: TGCAGCGTTGGGCAGGGCCTTATGAACACTGAAGCTTTCTTT
clone_size: few; v_call: TRBV5-1; d_call: NA; j_call: TRBJ2-1; cdr3_aa: CASTTQTEHPYNEQFF; cdr3_nt: TGCGCCAGCACAACCCAGACAGAACACCCATACAATGAGCAGTTCTTC
clone_size: few; v_call: TRBV20-1; d_call: NA; j_call: TRBJ2-5; cdr3_aa: CSASYNPQETQYF; cdr3_nt: TGCAGTGCAAGCTATAACCCCCAGGAGACCCAGTACTTC
clone_size: few; v_call: TRBV5-6; d_call: NA; j_call: TRBJ2-5; cdr3_aa: CASSLVSATPQETQYF; cdr3_nt: TGTGCCAGCAGCTTGGTCTCAGCGACACCACAAGAGACCCAGTACTTC
clone_size: NA; v_call: TRBV28; d_call: NA; j_call: TRBJ2-5; cdr3_aa: CASSSLSRRETQYF; cdr3_nt: TGTGCCAGCAGTTCGCTATCCCGGAGGGAGACCCAGTACTTC
clone_size: NA; v_call: TRBV5-1; d_call: TRBD1; j_call: TRBJ2-3; cdr3_aa: CASSATGDTDTQYF; cdr3_nt: TGCGCCAGCAGCGCAACAGGGGACACAGATACGCAGTATTTT
clone_size: few; v_call: TRBV29-1; d_call: TRBD1; j_call: TRBJ2-5; cdr3_aa: CSVDTYRGKETQYF; cdr3_nt: TGCAGCGTTGATACCTACAGGGGGAAGGAGACCCAGTACTTC
clone_size: NA; v_call: TRBV19; d_call: NA; j_call: TRBJ1-4; cdr3_aa: CASSSRSPNEKLFF; cdr3_nt: TGTGCCAGTAGTAGTCGGTCCCCGAACGAAAAACTGTTTTTT
clone_size: NA; v_call: TRBV5-1; d_call: TRBD2; j_call: TRBJ2-5; cdr3_aa: CASSQGLAGGQGETQYF; cdr3_nt: TGCGCCAGCAGCCAGGGACTAGCGGGGGGGCAAGGAGAGACCCAGTACTTC
clone_size: few; v_call: TRBV6-5; d_call: NA; j_call: TRBJ2-7; cdr3_aa: CASSYSRTDLPYEQYF; cdr3_nt: TGTGCCAGCAGTTACTCAAGGACGGACCTTCCCTACGAGCAGTACTTC
clone_size: few; v_call: TRBV5-6; d_call: NA; j_call: TRBJ2-1; cdr3_aa: CASSLALGIGNEQFF; cdr3_nt: TGTGCCAGCAGCTTGGCCCTGGGTATCGGCAATGAGCAGTTCTTC
clone_size: NA; v_call: TRBV9; d_call: NA; j_call: TRBJ2-3; cdr3_aa: CASSPEGFTQYF; cdr3_nt: TGTGCCAGCAGCCCAGAGGGATTTACGCAGTATTTT
clone_size: few; v_call: TRBV27; d_call: NA; j_call: TRBJ2-7; cdr3_aa: CASRRSRVDEQYF; cdr3_nt: TGTGCCAGCAGACGCAGTAGGGTCGACGAGCAGTACTTC
clone_size: NA; v_call: TRBV12-3/TRBV12-4; d_call: TRBD1; j_call: TRBJ2-7; cdr3_aa: CASSSRQGKFYEQYF; cdr3_nt: TGTGCCAGCAGTTCCCGACAGGGAAAGTTCTACGAGCAGTACTTC
clone_size: few; v_call: TRBV5-5; d_call: NA; j_call: TRBJ2-5; cdr3_aa: CASSPVQSETQYF; cdr3_nt: TGTGCCAGCAGTCCGGTACAGTCAGAGACCCAGTACTTC
clone_size: few; v_call: TRBV10-3; d_call: NA; j_call: TRBJ2-1; cdr3_aa: CAISELAGGARVVQFF; cdr3_nt: TGTGCCATCAGTGAATTGGCTGGGGGGGCGCGGGTGGTGCAGTTCTTC
clone_size: NA; v_call: TRBV20-1; d_call: TRBD2; j_call: TRBJ2-1; cdr3_aa: CSAVGLAGGRSSYNEQFF; cdr3_nt: TGCAGTGCAGTAGGGCTAGCGGGGGGGAGGAGCTCCTACAATGAGCAGTTCTTC
clone_size: NA; v_call: TRBV20-1; d_call: NA; j_call: TRBJ2-1; cdr3_aa: CSAGGISYDEQFF; cdr3_nt: TGCAGTGCCGGAGGAATCTCCTACGATGAGCAGTTCTTC
clone_size: NA; v_call: TRBV20-1; d_call: TRBD1; j_call: TRBJ1-1; cdr3_aa: CSARQGGKDTEAFF; cdr3_nt: TGCAGTGCGCGACAGGGGGGGAAGGACACTGAAGCTTTCTTT
clone_size: few; v_call: TRBV12-3/TRBV12-4; d_call: TRBD1; j_call: TRBJ2-5; cdr3_aa: CASSRGTGQETQYF; cdr3_nt: TGTGCCAGCAGTCGCGGGACAGGGCAAGAGACCCAGTACTTC
clone_size: NA; v_call: TRBV12-3/TRBV12-4; d_call: TRBD2; j_call: TRBJ2-1; cdr3_aa: CASLKRGGRHNEQFF; cdr3_nt: TGTGCCAGCCTAAAGCGGGGGGGGCGTCACAATGAGCAGTTCTTC
clone_size: NA; v_call: TRBV30; d_call: NA; j_call: TRBJ2-7; cdr3_aa: CARLGGGEHYF; cdr3_nt: TGTGCCCGGCTAGGGGGGGGCGAGCATTACTTC
clone_size: once; v_call: TRBV18; d_call: NA; j_call: TRBJ2-3; cdr3_aa: CASSRSAPSTDTQYF; cdr3_nt: TGTGCCAGCTCACGCAGCGCCCCATCCACAGATACGCAGTATTTT
clone_size: NA; v_call: TRBV29-1; d_call: TRBD1; j_call: TRBJ1-4; cdr3_aa: CSVQGRYNEKLFF; cdr3_nt: TGCAGCGTACAGGGGCGTTATAATGAAAAACTGTTTTTT
clone_size: few; v_call: TRBV7-8; d_call: NA; j_call: TRBJ2-3; cdr3_aa: CASSWDGYSTDTQYF; cdr3_nt: TGTGCCAGCAGCTGGGACGGGTACAGCACAGATACGCAGTATTTT
clone_size: NA; v_call: TRBV9; d_call: TRBD2; j_call: TRBJ2-5; cdr3_aa: CASSLTGGLETQYF; cdr3_nt: TGTGCCAGCAGCCTCACGGGGGGGCTGGAGACCCAGTACTTC
clone_size: NA; v_call: TRBV18; d_call: TRBD1; j_call: TRBJ2-7; cdr3_aa: CASSSGTGGEQYF; cdr3_nt: TGTGCCAGCTCATCAGGGACAGGGGGCGAGCAGTACTTC